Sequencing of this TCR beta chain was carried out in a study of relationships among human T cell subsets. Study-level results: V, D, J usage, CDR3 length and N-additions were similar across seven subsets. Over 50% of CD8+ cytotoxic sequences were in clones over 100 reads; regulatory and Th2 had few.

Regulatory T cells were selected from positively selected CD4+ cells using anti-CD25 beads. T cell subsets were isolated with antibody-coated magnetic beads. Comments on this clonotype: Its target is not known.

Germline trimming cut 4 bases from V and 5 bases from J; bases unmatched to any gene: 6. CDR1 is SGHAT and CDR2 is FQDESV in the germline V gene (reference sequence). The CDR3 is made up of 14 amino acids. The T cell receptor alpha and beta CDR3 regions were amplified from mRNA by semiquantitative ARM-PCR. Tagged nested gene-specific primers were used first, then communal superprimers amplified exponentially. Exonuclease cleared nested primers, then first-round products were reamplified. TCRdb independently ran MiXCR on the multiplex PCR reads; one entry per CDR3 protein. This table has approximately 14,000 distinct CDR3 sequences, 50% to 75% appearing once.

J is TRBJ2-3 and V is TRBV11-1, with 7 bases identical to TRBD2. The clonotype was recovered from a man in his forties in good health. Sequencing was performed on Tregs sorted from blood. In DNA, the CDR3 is TGTGCCAGCAGCTCCCGAACTAGCGTAGATACGCAGTATTTT. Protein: CASSSRTSVDTQYF.